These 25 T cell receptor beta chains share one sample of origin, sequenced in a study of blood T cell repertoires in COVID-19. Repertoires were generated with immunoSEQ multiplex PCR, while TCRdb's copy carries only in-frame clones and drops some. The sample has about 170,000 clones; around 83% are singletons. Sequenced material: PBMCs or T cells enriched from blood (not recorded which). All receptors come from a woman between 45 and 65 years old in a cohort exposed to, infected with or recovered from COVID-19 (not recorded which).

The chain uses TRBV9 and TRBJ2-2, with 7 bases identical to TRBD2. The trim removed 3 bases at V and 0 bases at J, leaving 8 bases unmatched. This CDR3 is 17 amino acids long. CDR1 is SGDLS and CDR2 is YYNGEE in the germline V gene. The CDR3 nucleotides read TGTGCCAGCAGCGGGGTCCGGCGGGGGTCGAACACCGGGGAGCTGTTTTTT. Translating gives CASSGVRRGSNTGELFF.

The CDR3 DNA sequence: TGTGCCAGCAGTGAAGCCCGACTAGCGAGCACCGGGGAGCTGTTTTTT. Its translation: CASSEARLASTGELFF. The chain couples TRBV6-1 to TRBJ2-2; 8 nucleotides match TRBD2. Germline trimming cut 0 bases from V and 4 bases from J; bases unmatched to any gene: 4. The germline CDR1 and CDR2 sequences are MNHNS and SASEGT. This CDR3 has 16 amino acids.

The CDR3 DNA is TGTGCCAGCAGCTTGGCCGACGTTATAGGGGCTCAAGAGACCCAGTACTTC. Amino acid sequence: CASSLADVIGAQETQYF. The chain recombines TRBV5-6 with TRBJ2-5; D might be TRBD1 (5 bases). This CDR3 spans 17 amino acids. Germline assignment: CDR1 SGHDT and CDR2 YYEEEE. Trimming pared 0 bases from V and 2 bases from J, leaving 17 bases between.

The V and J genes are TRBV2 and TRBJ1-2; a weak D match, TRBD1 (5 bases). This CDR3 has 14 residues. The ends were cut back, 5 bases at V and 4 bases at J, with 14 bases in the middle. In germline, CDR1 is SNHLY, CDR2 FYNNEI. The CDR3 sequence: CASSKRDSVYGYTF. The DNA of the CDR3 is TGTGCCAGCAGTAAAAGGGACTCGGTCTATGGCTACACCTTC.

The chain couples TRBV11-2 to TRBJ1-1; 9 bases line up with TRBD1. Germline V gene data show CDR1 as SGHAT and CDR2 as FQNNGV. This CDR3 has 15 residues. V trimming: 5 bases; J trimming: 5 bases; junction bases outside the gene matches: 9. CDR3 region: CASSLDRGQWTEAFF. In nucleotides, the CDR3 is TGTGCCAGCAGCCTGGACAGGGGCCAGTGGACTGAAGCTTTCTTT.

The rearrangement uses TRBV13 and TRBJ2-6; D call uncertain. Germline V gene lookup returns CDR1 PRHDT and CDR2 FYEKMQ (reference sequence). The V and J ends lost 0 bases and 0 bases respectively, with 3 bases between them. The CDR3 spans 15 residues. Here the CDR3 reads CASSLGNSGANVLTF. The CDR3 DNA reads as TGTGCCAGCAGCTTAGGTAACTCTGGGGCCAACGTCCTGACTTTC.

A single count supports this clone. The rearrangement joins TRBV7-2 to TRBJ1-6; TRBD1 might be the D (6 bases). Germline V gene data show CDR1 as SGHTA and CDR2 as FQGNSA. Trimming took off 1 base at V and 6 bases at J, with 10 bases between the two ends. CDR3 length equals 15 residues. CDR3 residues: CASSLEGVGNSPLHF. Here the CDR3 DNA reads TGTGCCAGCAGCTTAGAGGGGGTTGGTAATTCACCCCTCCACTTT. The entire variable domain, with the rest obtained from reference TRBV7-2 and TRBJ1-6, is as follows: GAGVSQSPSNKVTEKGKDVELRCDPISGHTALYWYRQSLGQGLEFLIYFQGNSAPDKSGLPSDRFSAERTGGSVSTLTIQRTQQEDSAVYLCASSLEGVGNSPLHFGNGTRLTVT.

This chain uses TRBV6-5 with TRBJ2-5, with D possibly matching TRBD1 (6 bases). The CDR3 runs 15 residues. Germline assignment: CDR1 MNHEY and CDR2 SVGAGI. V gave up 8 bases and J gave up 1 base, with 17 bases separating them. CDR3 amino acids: CASPKGEYAQETQYF. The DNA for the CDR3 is TGTGCCAGCCCTAAGGGGGAGTACGCCCAAGAGACCCAGTACTTC.

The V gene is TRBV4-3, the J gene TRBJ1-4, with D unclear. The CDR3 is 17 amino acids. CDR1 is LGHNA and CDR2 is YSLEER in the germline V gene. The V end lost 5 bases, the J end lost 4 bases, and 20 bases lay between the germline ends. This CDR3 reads CASSARSPGSLNEKLFF. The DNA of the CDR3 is TGCGCCAGCAGCGCAAGGAGTCCCGGGAGCCTTAATGAAAAACTGTTTTTT.

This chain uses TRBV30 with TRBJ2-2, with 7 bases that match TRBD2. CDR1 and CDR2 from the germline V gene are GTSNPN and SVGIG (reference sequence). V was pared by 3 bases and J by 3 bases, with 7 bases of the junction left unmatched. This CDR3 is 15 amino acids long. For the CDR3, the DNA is TGTGCCTGGAGCGGGCGGGCGGGGGACACCGGGGAGCTGTTTTTT. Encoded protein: CAWSGRAGDTGELFF.

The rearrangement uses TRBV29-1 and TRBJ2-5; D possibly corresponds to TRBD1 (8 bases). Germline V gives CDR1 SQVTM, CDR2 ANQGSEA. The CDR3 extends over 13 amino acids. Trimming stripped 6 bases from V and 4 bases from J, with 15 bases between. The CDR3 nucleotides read TGCAGCGTAGGACAGGGCGGGGGAGAGACCCAGTACTTC. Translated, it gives CSVGQGGGETQYF.

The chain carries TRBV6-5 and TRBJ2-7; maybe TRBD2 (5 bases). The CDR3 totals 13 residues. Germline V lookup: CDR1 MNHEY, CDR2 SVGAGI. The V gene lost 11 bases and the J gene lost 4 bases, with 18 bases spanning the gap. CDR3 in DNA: TGTGCCGCGACCGCCGGGAATCCGTACGAGCAGTACTTC. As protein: CAATAGNPYEQYF.

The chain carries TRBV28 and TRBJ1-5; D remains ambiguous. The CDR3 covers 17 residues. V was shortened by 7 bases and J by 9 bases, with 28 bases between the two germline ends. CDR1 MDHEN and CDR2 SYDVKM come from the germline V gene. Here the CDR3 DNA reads TGTGCCAGCAATCCTCCCGGCGGGCGAGATACCGCGGGGCCCCAGCATTTT. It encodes CASNPPGGRDTAGPQHF.

CDR3 amino acids: CASSQGDTEAFF. CDR3 bases: TGCGCCAGCAGTCAGGGGGATACTGAAGCTTTCTTT. This chain links TRBV10-2 with TRBJ1-1, with 7 bases matching TRBD1. The germline gives CDR1 WSHSY, CDR2 SAAADI. Trimming removed 5 bases from V and 5 bases from J; junction bases left unmatched: 2. The CDR3 is 12 residues long.

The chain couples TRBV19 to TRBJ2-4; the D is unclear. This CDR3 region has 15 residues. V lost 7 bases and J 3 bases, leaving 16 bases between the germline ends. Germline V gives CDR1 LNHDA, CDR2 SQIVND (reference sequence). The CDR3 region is CASTSIVEDKNIQYF. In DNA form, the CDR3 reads TGTGCCAGTACTAGTATAGTTGAGGACAAAAACATTCAGTACTTC.

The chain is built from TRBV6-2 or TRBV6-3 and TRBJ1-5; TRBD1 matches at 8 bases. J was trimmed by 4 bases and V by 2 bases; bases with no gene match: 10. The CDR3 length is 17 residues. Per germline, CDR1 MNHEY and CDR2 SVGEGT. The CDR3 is CASSYSTKQGGNQPQHF. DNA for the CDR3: TGTGCCAGCAGTTACAGTACAAAACAGGGGGGGAATCAGCCCCAGCATTTT.

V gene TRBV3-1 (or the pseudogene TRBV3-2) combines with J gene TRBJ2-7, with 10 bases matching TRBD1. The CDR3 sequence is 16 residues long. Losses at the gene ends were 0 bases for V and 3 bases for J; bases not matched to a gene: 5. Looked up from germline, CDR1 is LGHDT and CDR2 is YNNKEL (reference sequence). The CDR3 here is CASSQDGDRGIYEQYF. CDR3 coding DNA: TGTGCCAGCAGCCAAGATGGGGACAGGGGTATCTACGAGCAGTACTTC.

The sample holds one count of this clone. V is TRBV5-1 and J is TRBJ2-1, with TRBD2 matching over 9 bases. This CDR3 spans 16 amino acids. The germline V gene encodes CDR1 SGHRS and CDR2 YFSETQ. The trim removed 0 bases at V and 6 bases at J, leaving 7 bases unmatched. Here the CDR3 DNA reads TGCGCCAGCAGCTTGGGGCCAGCGGGGGGTTCCAATGAGCAGTTCTTC. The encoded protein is CASSLGPAGGSNEQFF.

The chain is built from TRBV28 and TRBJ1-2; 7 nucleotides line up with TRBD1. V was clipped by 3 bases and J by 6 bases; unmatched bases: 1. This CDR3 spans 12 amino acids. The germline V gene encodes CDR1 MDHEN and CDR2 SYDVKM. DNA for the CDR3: TGTGCCAGCAGTTTTCAGGGGGATGGCTACACCTTC. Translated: CASSFQGDGYTF.

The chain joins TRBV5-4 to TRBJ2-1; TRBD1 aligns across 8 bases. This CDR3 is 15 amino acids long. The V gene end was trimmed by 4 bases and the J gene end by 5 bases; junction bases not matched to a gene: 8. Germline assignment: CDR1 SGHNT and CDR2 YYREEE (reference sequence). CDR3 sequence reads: CASSLGTGKNNEQFF. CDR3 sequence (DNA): TGTGCCAGCAGCCTGGGGACAGGAAAAAACAATGAGCAGTTCTTC. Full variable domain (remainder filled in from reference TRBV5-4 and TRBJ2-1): ETGVTQSPTHLIKTRGQQVTLRCSSQSGHNTVSWYQQALGQGPQFIFQYYREEENGRGNFPPRFSGLQFPNYSSELNVNALELDDSALYLCASSLGTGKNNEQFFGPGTRLTVL.

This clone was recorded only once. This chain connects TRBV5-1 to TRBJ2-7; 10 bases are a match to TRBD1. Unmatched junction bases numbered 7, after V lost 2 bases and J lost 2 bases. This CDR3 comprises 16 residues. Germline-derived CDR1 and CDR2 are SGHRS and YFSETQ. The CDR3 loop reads CASSLPPGQGPYEQYF. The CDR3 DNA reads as TGCGCCAGCAGCTTACCTCCGGGACAGGGGCCCTACGAGCAGTACTTC.

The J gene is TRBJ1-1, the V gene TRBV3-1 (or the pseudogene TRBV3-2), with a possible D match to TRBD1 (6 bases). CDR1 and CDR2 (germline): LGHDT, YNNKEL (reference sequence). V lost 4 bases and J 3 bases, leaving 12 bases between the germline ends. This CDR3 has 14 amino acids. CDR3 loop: CASSPQGGDTEAFF. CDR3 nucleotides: TGTGCCAGCAGCCCACAGGGCGGAGACACTGAAGCTTTCTTT.

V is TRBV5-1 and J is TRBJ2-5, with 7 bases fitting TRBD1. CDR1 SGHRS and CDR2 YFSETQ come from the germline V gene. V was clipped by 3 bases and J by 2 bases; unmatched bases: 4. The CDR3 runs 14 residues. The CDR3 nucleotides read TGCGCCAGCAGCTACCCGGGACAGCAAGAGACCCAGTACTTC. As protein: CASSYPGQQETQYF.

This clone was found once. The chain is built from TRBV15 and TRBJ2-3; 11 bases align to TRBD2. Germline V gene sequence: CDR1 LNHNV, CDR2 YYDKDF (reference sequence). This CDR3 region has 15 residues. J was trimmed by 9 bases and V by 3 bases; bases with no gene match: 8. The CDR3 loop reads CATSSFSGGAGTQYF. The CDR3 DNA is TGTGCCACCAGCAGTTTTAGCGGGGGGGCTGGGACGCAGTATTTT.

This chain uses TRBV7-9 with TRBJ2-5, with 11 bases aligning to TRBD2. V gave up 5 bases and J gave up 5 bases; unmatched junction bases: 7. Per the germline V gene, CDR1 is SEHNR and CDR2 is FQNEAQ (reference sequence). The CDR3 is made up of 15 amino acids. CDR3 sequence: CASSPLAGGGETQYF. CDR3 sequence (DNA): TGTGCCAGCAGCCCTCTAGCGGGAGGAGGGGAGACCCAGTACTTC.